Shown below are 31 T cell receptor beta chains from a single sample sequenced in a study of Graves' ophthalmopathy and Graves' hyperthyroidism. The TCR beta CDR3 regions underwent amplification from RNA transcripts. After a first-round RT-PCR with HTBI primers, a second-round multiplex PCR was run. MiXCR, applied by TCRdb to the multiplex PCR reads, yields one record per CDR3 protein. The sample carries a few hundred thousand distinct CDR3 sequences, 15% recorded once. Specimen: peripheral blood. These TCRs come from a woman in her late teens or twenties with stable Graves' hyperthyroidism.

This clonotype was seen repeatedly, ten times or more. The V and J genes are TRBV29-1 and TRBJ1-1; D uncertain. This CDR3 contains 13 residues. Germline V gene lookup returns CDR1 SQVTM and CDR2 ANQGSEA. Trimming removed 0 bases from V and 1 base from J, with 6 bases in between. The CDR3 region is CSVEEVGNTEAFF. CDR3 DNA: TGCAGCGTTGAAGAGGTGGGGAACACTGAAGCTTTCTTT.

V usage is TRBV25-1 and J usage is TRBJ1-1; D not resolved. Trimming removed 5 bases at V and 9 bases at J, with 13 bases between. CDR1 and CDR2 from the germline V gene are MGHDK and SYGVNS. This CDR3 comprises 12 residues. In DNA form, the CDR3 reads TGTGCCAGCAGTCCTCCGGACGGGAAAGCTTTCTTT. Amino acids: CASSPPDGKAFF.

This clonotype was seen repeatedly, ten times or more. The chain has TRBV6-2 or TRBV6-3 and TRBJ2-7; a possible D gene is TRBD1 (5 bases). V shed 7 bases and J shed 0 bases, with 10 bases lying between them. The germline gives CDR1 MNHEY, CDR2 SVGEGT. The CDR3 sequence is 13 residues long. CDR3 coding DNA: TGTGCCAGCACTCCGACAGACTCCTACGAGCAGTACTTC. The encoded protein is CASTPTDSYEQYF.

This clonotype has a count of ten or more. This rearrangement joins TRBV4-1 to TRBJ2-5; 9 nucleotides agree with TRBD2. CDR1 MGHRA and CDR2 YSYEKL come from the germline V gene. CDR3 length: 16 residues. V was clipped by 1 base and J by 5 bases; unmatched bases: 8. CDR3 nucleotide sequence: TGCGCCAGCAGCCAAGTGACGGCGGGGGGGCCGGAGACCCAGTACTTC. This gives the protein CASSQVTAGGPETQYF.

J is TRBJ2-7 and V is TRBV12-3 or TRBV12-4; D is possibly TRBD1 (5 bases). This CDR3 has 15 amino acids. Trimming cost V 1 base and J 6 bases, with 16 bases left between them. The CDR3 coding sequence is TGTGCCAGCAGTTTAGTAGAACAGGCCCTCCGCGAGCAGTACTTC. Translation: CASSLVEQALREQYF.

As regards this clonotype: A read error may be the cause here, since a much bigger clone is one base away. Without the conserved terminal phenylalanine or tryptophan, this CDR3 likely stems from a read error. The V call is TRBV4-1, the J call TRBJ1-2; D ambiguous. Germline values: CDR1 MGHRA, CDR2 YSYEKL. The V end lost 0 bases, the J end lost 3 bases, and 5 bases lay between the germline ends. The CDR3 extends over 13 amino acids. The CDR3 DNA reads TGCGCCAGCAGCCAAGAACGGGACTATGGCTACACCTAC. This encodes CASSQERDYGYTY.

This clonotype was seen ten or more times. The chain couples TRBV6-1 to TRBJ1-5; D gene ambiguous. Germline V gives CDR1 MNHNS, CDR2 SASEGT. The CDR3 length is 17 residues. V lost 5 bases to trimming and J lost 2 bases, with 19 bases between them. CDR3 DNA: TGTGCCAGCAGTAAAGTAGGCCGGGTCTTAGGCAATCAGCCCCAGCATTTT. Translating gives CASSKVGRVLGNQPQHF.

This clonotype has only a few counts. V is TRBV24-1 and J is TRBJ1-2; the D is unclear. Trimming removed 5 bases from V and 7 bases from J, with 1 base in between. The CDR3 runs to 9 residues. Germline CDR1 is KGHDR and CDR2 is SFDVKD. As DNA, the CDR3 is TGTGCCACCAGTGTTGGCTACACCTTC. Amino acid sequence: CATSVGYTF.

This clonotype has ten or more counts. Without the conserved terminal phenylalanine or tryptophan, this CDR3 likely stems from a read error. This chain joins TRBV12-3 or TRBV12-4 and TRBJ1-2, with D unresolved. The CDR3 spans 11 residues. The V and J ends lost 10 bases and 3 bases respectively, with 9 bases between them. The CDR3 DNA sequence: TGTGCCACCTGGACGGACTATGGCTACACCCTC. This gives the protein CATWTDYGYTL.

This clonotype showed up just a few times. This chain joins TRBV4-2 and TRBJ1-2, with 9 nucleotides matching TRBD1. J lost 8 bases, V lost 0 bases, and 16 bases had no gene match. Per germline, CDR1 LGHNA and CDR2 YNFKEQ. The CDR3 runs to 18 residues. CDR3 DNA sequence: TGTGCCAGCAGCCAAGATAAAAGGACTCAACAGGGGGCGCGGGGCTACACCTTC. It yields the protein CASSQDKRTQQGARGYTF.

The chain carries TRBV19 and TRBJ1-2, with D perhaps matching TRBD1 (5 bases). Germline-derived CDR1 and CDR2 are LNHDA and SQIVND (reference sequence). V shed 8 bases and J shed 3 bases, with 10 bases lying between them. This CDR3 is built from 12 residues. For the CDR3, the DNA is TGTGCCAGTGCCCAAGGGGACTATGGCTACACCTTC. Its translation: CASAQGDYGYTF.

This clonotype was picked up many times. The chain employs TRBV24-1 and TRBJ1-5; D is perhaps TRBD1 (6 bases). Germline V gene sequence: CDR1 KGHDR, CDR2 SFDVKD. The CDR3 has 14 residues. V gave up 5 bases and J gave up 10 bases, with 17 bases separating them. The CDR3 DNA sequence: TGTGCCACCAGTGTCCAAGGGCAGGGGTTCCCCCAGCATTTT. Translation gives CATSVQGQGFPQHF.

This clonotype has at least ten counts. Since a much larger clone is just one base distant, this may be a read error. J is TRBJ2-5 and V is TRBV7-2, with D possibly matching TRBD2 (5 bases). The CDR3 consists of 15 residues. Germline lookup yields CDR1 SGHTA and CDR2 FQGNSA. The CDR3 DNA follows: TGTGCCAGCAGCCGAGGGTCGTATAAGGCAGAGACCAAGTACTTC. Amino acid sequence: CASSRGSYKAETKYF.

Many counts were recorded for this clonotype. This chain links TRBV2 with TRBJ1-5; the D is unclear. CDR3 length: 12 residues. Trimming took 8 bases from V and 6 from J, leaving 11 bases between them. CDR1 is SNHLY and CDR2 is FYNNEI in the germline V gene. CDR3 DNA: TGTGCCAGCTCGATGCAGGTTCAGCCCCAGCATTTT. Protein sequence: CASSMQVQPQHF.

The V call is TRBV6-1, the J call TRBJ2-7, with D hard to call. Germline loops: CDR1 MNHNS, CDR2 SASEGT. The CDR3 length is 15 residues. Trimming took 9 bases from V and 3 from J, leaving 21 bases between them. The CDR3 DNA is TGTGCCAGACGACCCCGCCCCGGTGAGGTCTACGAGCAGTACTTC. As protein: CARRPRPGEVYEQYF.

The chain joins TRBV7-2 to TRBJ2-5; D may be TRBD2 (5 bases). The CDR3 length is 14 residues. V lost 5 bases and J 4 bases, leaving 14 bases between the germline ends. CDR1 is SGHTA and CDR2 is FQGNSA in the germline V gene. The CDR3 nucleotides are TGTGCCAGCAGCCCAGAGTTCCGGGGAGAGACCCAGTACTTC. Protein sequence: CASSPEFRGETQYF.

This clonotype was seen ten or more times. V gene TRBV2 combines with J gene TRBJ1-2; 9 bases line up with TRBD1. From germline, CDR1 is SNHLY and CDR2 FYNNEI. The junction had 3 bases not matched to a gene; V was cut back by 7 bases and J by 3 bases. This CDR3 comprises 13 residues. CDR3 coding DNA: TGTGCCAGCATTCGGACAGGGGACTATGGCTACACCTTC. It encodes CASIRTGDYGYTF.

This clonotype was recorded at least ten times. The chain has TRBV3-1 and TRBJ2-7; a possible D gene is TRBD1 (5 bases). Trimming cost V 2 bases and J 6 bases, with 5 bases left between them. The CDR3 has 11 residues. The germline V gene has CDR1 LGHDT and CDR2 YNNKEL (reference sequence). CDR3 loop: CASSQRGEQYF. The CDR3 DNA is TGTGCCAGCAGCCAAAGGGGCGAGCAGTACTTC.

Note on this clonotype: A single base separates this from a much larger clone, so it may be a read error. V and J are TRBV7-2 and TRBJ1-5, with 7 bases that match TRBD1. Germline CDR1 and CDR2: SGHTA and FQGNSA. CDR3 size: 15 residues. J was trimmed by 5 bases and V by 5 bases; bases with no gene match: 9. The CDR3 sequence is CASSAPGGSYQPQHF. The CDR3, as DNA: TGTGCCAGCAGCGCCCCAGGGGGGTCGTATCAGCCCCAGCATTTT.

This clonotype was detected many times. The gene calls are TRBV27 and TRBJ1-5, with a tentative D call TRBD1 (5 bases). The CDR3 has 17 amino acids. Germline assignment: CDR1 MNHEY and CDR2 SMNVEV (reference sequence). V was pared by 2 bases and J by 4 bases, with 18 bases between. The CDR3: CASSLHPVWGINQPQHF. The CDR3 nucleotides read TGTGCCAGCAGTTTACACCCCGTTTGGGGGATAAATCAGCCCCAGCATTTT.

In its sample, this clonotype was seen many times. The chain has TRBV19 and TRBJ2-7; D is unclear. Germline V lookup: CDR1 LNHDA, CDR2 SQIVND (reference sequence). The length of the CDR3 is 13 residues. V was cut by 1 base and J by 4 bases, with 8 bases left in between. The CDR3 sequence is CASSIGRRYEQYF. The DNA for the CDR3 is TGTGCCAGTAGTATAGGTCGGCGGTACGAGCAGTACTTC.

This clonotype was seen at least ten times. This rearrangement joins TRBV12-3 or TRBV12-4 to TRBJ2-5; the match to TRBD2 covers 7 bases. V trimming: 1 base; J trimming: 1 base; junction bases outside the gene matches: 3. The CDR3 is 15 amino acids. CDR3 protein: CASSLELAVQETQYF. CDR3 bases: TGTGCCAGCAGTTTAGAGCTAGCGGTCCAAGAGACCCAGTACTTC.

This clonotype was picked up many times. This chain connects TRBV20-1 to TRBJ2-7; D assignment may be TRBD1 or TRBD2 (5 bases each). CDR1 and CDR2 (germline): DFQATT, SNEGSKA (reference sequence). V lost 3 bases, J lost 3 bases, and 9 bases lay in between. This CDR3 spans 12 amino acids. The CDR3 reads CSARGTNYEQYF. CDR3 DNA: TGCAGTGCTAGGGGGACGAACTACGAGCAGTACTTC.

V gene TRBV20-1 combines with J gene TRBJ2-2, with 11 bases that match TRBD2. The trim removed 4 bases at V and 3 bases at J, leaving 4 bases unmatched. The CDR3 runs 15 residues. Germline CDR1 and CDR2: DFQATT and SNEGSKA (reference sequence). The CDR3 reads CSANSGGADTGELFF. The CDR3 DNA follows: TGCAGTGCTAATAGCGGGGGGGCAGACACCGGGGAGCTGTTTTTT.

V is TRBV7-9 and J is TRBJ2-7; 8 positions match TRBD2. This CDR3 is built from 13 residues. With V trimmed by 1 base and J by 5 bases, 1 base remained unmatched. Germline V gives CDR1 SEHNR, CDR2 FQNEAQ (reference sequence). The chain's CDR3 is CASSLVGGDEQYF. Here the CDR3 DNA reads TGTGCCAGCAGCTTAGTCGGGGGGGACGAGCAGTACTTC.

The table lists this clonotype with many counts. The chain uses TRBV9 and TRBJ1-6; D gene unclear. Germline lookup yields CDR1 SGDLS and CDR2 YYNGEE. Between the trimmed V and J ends, which lost 0 bases and 9 bases, there was a span of 7 bases. This CDR3 contains 13 residues. The CDR3 sequence: CASSVGIFSPLHF. The CDR3 nucleotides are TGTGCCAGCAGCGTAGGAATCTTTTCACCCCTCCACTTT.

This clonotype was recorded at least ten times. The rearrangement links TRBV29-1 to TRBJ1-1; 8 positions match TRBD1. V was clipped by 2 bases and J by 2 bases; unmatched bases: 4. The CDR3 totals 14 residues. Looked up from germline, CDR1 is SQVTM and CDR2 is ANQGSEA. CDR3 DNA sequence: TGCAGCGTTGAATTGACAGGGGCAAACACTGAAGCTTTCTTT. Translation: CSVELTGANTEAFF. Complete variable domain (other parts from reference TRBV29-1 and TRBJ1-1): SAVISQKPSRDICQRGTSLTIQCQVDSQVTMMFWYRQQPGQSLTLIATANQGSEATYESGFVIDKFPISRPNLTFSTLTVSNMSPEDSSIYLCSVELTGANTEAFFGQGTRLTVV.

This clonotype came up many times. The gene calls are TRBV11-2 and TRBJ2-2, with D perhaps TRBD2 (6 bases). The germline V gene encodes CDR1 SGHAT and CDR2 FQNNGV. The CDR3 sequence is 16 residues long. V was pared by 5 bases and J by 4 bases, with 17 bases between. The CDR3 nucleotides are TGTGCCAGCAGCCCCCATTCCGGGAGACTCACCGGGGAGCTGTTTTTT. Translated, it gives CASSPHSGRLTGELFF.

This clonotype was observed a few times. The chain is built from TRBV24-1 and TRBJ1-2; a possible D gene is TRBD1 (6 bases). In germline, CDR1 is KGHDR, CDR2 SFDVKD. V lost 3 bases to trimming and J lost 8 bases, with 15 bases between them. This CDR3 contains 14 residues. CDR3: CATSDGDGGRGYTF. Written as DNA, the CDR3 is TGTGCCACCAGTGATGGGGATGGGGGGCGAGGCTACACCTTC.

The chain couples TRBV18 to TRBJ1-3; D is uncertain. The CDR3 loop spans 14 amino acids. Between the trimmed V and J ends, which lost 2 bases and 3 bases, there was a span of 8 bases. Germline CDR1 is KGHSH and CDR2 is LQKENI. Written as DNA, the CDR3 is TGTGCCAGCTCACCAGAGACAATTGGAAACACCATATATTTT. Protein: CASSPETIGNTIYF.

This clonotype appeared many times. This chain joins TRBV27 and TRBJ1-1; tentatively, D is TRBD1 (5 bases). Germline-derived CDR1 and CDR2 are MNHEY and SMNVEV (reference sequence). The CDR3 is 14 amino acids. V was trimmed by 2 bases and J by 3 bases, leaving 10 bases between them. This CDR3 is CASSLPGGDTEAFF. CDR3 in DNA: TGTGCCAGCAGTTTACCTGGGGGGGACACTGAAGCTTTCTTT.